The 9 T cell receptor beta chains below come from one sample, sequenced in a study of high-grade serous ovarian cancer treatment subgroups. Tumor samples were taken before definitive surgery or chemotherapy. Libraries were prepared by immunoSEQ multiplex PCR; TCRdb keeps only in-frame clonotypes and omits some of them. The sample comprises about 15,000 clones, approximately 87% of which are singletons, and 5.5% to 8% rests with the top ten. Sequencing used tumor tissue. These receptors all come from a human donor with high-grade serous ovarian cancer.

The rearrangement links TRBV10-1 to TRBJ2-2; 9 bases fit TRBD1. This CDR3 is 16 amino acids long. V was pared by 2 bases and J by 1 base, with 2 bases of the junction left unmatched. The germline gives CDR1 WNHNN, CDR2 SYGVQD (reference sequence). CDR3 loop: CASSEGTGKNTGELFF. CDR3 in DNA: TGCGCCAGCAGTGAGGGGACAGGGAAGAACACCGGGGAGCTGTTTTTT.

This rearrangement joins TRBV6-5 to TRBJ2-5; either TRBD1 or TRBD2 may fit D (5 bases each). Germline V gene sequence: CDR1 MNHEY, CDR2 SVGAGI. The CDR3 is 16 residues long. Trimming left V 2 bases short and J 3 bases short, with 16 bases between. CDR3 nucleotides: TGTGCCAGCAGTTACAACCCGGGGACCCCAAAAGAGACCCAGTACTTC. It translates to CASSYNPGTPKETQYF.

This clone showed up just once. J is TRBJ2-5 and V is TRBV6-1; D possibly corresponds to TRBD1 (5 bases). CDR1 and CDR2 (germline): MNHNS, SASEGT. The CDR3 contains 15 residues. V gave up 1 base and J gave up 7 bases, with 16 bases separating them. CDR3 nucleotide sequence: TGTGCCAGCAGTGAAGTAGTAGGACACCCTTGGACCCAGTACTTC. Protein sequence: CASSEVVGHPWTQYF.

This chain uses TRBV28 with TRBJ1-2, with D maybe TRBD1 (6 bases). The CDR3 loop spans 14 amino acids. Trimming pared 2 bases from V and 5 bases from J, leaving 12 bases between. The germline V gene encodes CDR1 MDHEN and CDR2 SYDVKM. The CDR3 region is CASSLPQGSYGYTF. The CDR3 DNA is TGTGCCAGCAGTTTACCGCAGGGGAGTTATGGCTACACCTTC.

The chain has TRBV7-9 and TRBJ2-2; unclear D gene. CDR1 and CDR2 (germline): SEHNR, FQNEAQ (reference sequence). The CDR3 is 14 residues long. The V end was cut by 7 bases, the J end by 2 bases, with 11 bases between. DNA of the CDR3: TGTGCCAGCACCTCTTCCGTAAACACCGGGGAGCTGTTTTTT. This codes for CASTSSVNTGELFF.

The chain joins TRBV4-3 to TRBJ1-2; D remains ambiguous. Looked up from germline, CDR1 is LGHNA and CDR2 is YSLEER. With 5 bases removed from V and 4 bases from J, the gap between germline ends came to 20 bases. There are 16 residues in the CDR3. CDR3 protein: CASSSIDGVKGYGYTF. As DNA, the CDR3 is TGCGCCAGCAGCTCCATAGACGGGGTTAAGGGCTATGGCTACACCTTC.

V usage is TRBV7-9 and J usage is TRBJ2-2, with TRBD1 as a possible D gene (6 bases). CDR3 length: 15 amino acids. The V gene's germline CDR1 is SEHNR and CDR2 FQNEAQ (reference sequence). Trimming took off 6 bases at V and 1 base at J, with 12 bases between the two ends. The CDR3, as DNA: TGTGCCAGCAGAGAACAGGGACAGAACACCGGGGAGCTGTTTTTT. Its protein is CASREQGQNTGELFF. Filled out from reference TRBV7-9 and TRBJ2-2, the complete variable domain reads DTGVSQNPRHKITKRGQNVTFRCDPISEHNRLYWYRQTLGQGPEFLTYFQNEAQLEKSRLLSDRFSAERPKGSFSTLEIQRTEQGDSAMYLCASREQGQNTGELFFGEGSRLTVL.

This chain connects TRBV5-4 to TRBJ1-6; no clear D gene. CDR1 and CDR2 (germline): SGHNT, YYREEE (reference sequence). The CDR3 covers 15 residues. Trimming left V 1 base short and J 9 bases short, with 14 bases between. CDR3 residues: CASSLNSHEGSPLHF. For the CDR3, the DNA is TGTGCCAGCAGCTTGAACAGCCATGAGGGTTCACCCCTCCACTTT.

V usage is TRBV7-9 and J usage is TRBJ1-6; no reliable D call. This CDR3 comprises 15 residues. Germline V CDR1 and CDR2: SEHNR, FQNEAQ (reference sequence). Trimming took 2 bases from V and 8 from J, leaving 13 bases between them. The CDR3 DNA follows: TGTGCCAGCAGCTTATCAAGGGATTGGGATTCACCCCTCCACTTT. Protein sequence: CASSLSRDWDSPLHF.